The source of this T cell receptor (beta chain) is a study of cytomegalovirus exposure and HLA in healthy donors. Study-wide results and limits: CMV serostatus was the sole immune exposure data available. Being productive about 90% or about 30% of the time was typical of most TCR beta V segments in an earlier analysis. Confirmation in vitro established that a few CMV-associated chains were specific for CMV antigens. With later analysis, a missense DCLRE1C variant became linked to TCR beta V- and J-gene trimming.

This CDR3 is built from 13 residues. Per the germline V gene, CDR1 is SGHAT and CDR2 is FQNNGV. V was shortened by 0 bases and J by 7 bases, with 8 bases between the two germline ends. As regards this clone: Its antigen is not known.

With 60 Vbeta and 13 Jbeta primers, the PCR was carried out. Assay: immunoSEQ multiplex PCR; the TCRdb copy retains only in-frame clones and omits some. Of about 100,000 clones in the sample, 76% are singletons; the top ten hold 4.1%. J is TRBJ2-3 and V is TRBV11-2; D is uncertain. The source of this sequence is a man in his forties or fifties in good health and CMV-seronegative. Sequenced input: PBMCs. Here the CDR3 DNA reads TGTGCCAGCAGCTTAGAGGCGGCAAATACGCAGTATTTT. Protein sequence: CASSLEAANTQYF. Supplemented by reference TRBV11-2 and TRBJ2-3, the full variable domain reads EAGVAQSPRYKIIEKRQSVAFWCNPISGHATLYWYQQILGQGPKLLIQFQNNGVVDDSQLPKDRFSAERLKGVDSTLKIQPAKLEDSAVYLCASSLEAANTQYFGPGTRLTVL.